The 25 T cell receptor beta chains below all came from one sample that was sequenced in a study of T cells in Graves' hyperthyroidism and ophthalmopathy. Authors of the study amplified TCR beta CDR3 regions from RNA transcripts. HTBI primers were employed in a first-round RT-PCR of the TCR CDR3. TCRdb fed the multiplex PCR reads into MiXCR, producing one record per CDR3 protein. Of about 770,000 distinct CDR3 sequences in the sample, over 15% are singletons; the top ten hold 15% to 20%. The sequencing sample was made of blood. These receptors were obtained from a woman in her fifties or sixties with Graves' hyperthyroidism that later progressed to Graves' ophthalmopathy.

This clonotype was seen a few times. The chain uses TRBV6-5 and TRBJ2-2; the match to TRBD2 covers 8 bases. CDR3 length: 16 amino acids. CDR1 MNHEY and CDR2 SVGAGI come from the germline V gene. V lost 3 bases to trimming and J lost 0 bases; unmatched junction nucleotides: 3. The CDR3 spells CASSYFSGANTGELFF. Written as DNA, the CDR3 is TGTGCCAGCAGTTATTTTAGCGGGGCGAACACCGGGGAGCTGTTTTTT.

This clonotype was detected ten times or more. The chain is built from TRBV18 and TRBJ2-5; D gene unclear. Looked up from germline, CDR1 is KGHSH and CDR2 is LQKENI. There are 13 residues in the CDR3. V gave up 8 bases and J gave up 1 base, with 11 bases separating them. This chain's CDR3 is CASKRPGQETQYF. CDR3 nucleotide sequence: TGTGCCAGCAAAAGACCAGGCCAAGAGACCCAGTACTTC.

This clonotype was counted ten times or more. The rearrangement uses TRBV18 and TRBJ2-5; tentatively, D is TRBD1 (5 bases). The CDR3 spans 12 residues. V was pared by 1 base and J by 7 bases, with 7 bases between. In germline, CDR1 is KGHSH, CDR2 LQKENI. The CDR3 DNA is TGTGCCAGCTCACCACTTAGGGGGACCCAGTACTTC. The encoded protein is CASSPLRGTQYF.

The chain uses TRBV12-3 or TRBV12-4 and TRBJ2-7, with D uncertain. V lost 5 bases and J 7 bases, leaving 15 bases between the germline ends. This CDR3 contains 13 residues. The CDR3 loop reads CASSRSLNGEQYF. DNA for the CDR3: TGTGCCAGCAGTCGCTCGCTAAACGGGGAGCAGTACTTC.

This clonotype was counted at least ten times. The chain couples TRBV12-3 or TRBV12-4 to TRBJ2-3, with 11 bases matching TRBD2. The CDR3 loop spans 15 amino acids. Trimming removed 4 bases from V and 6 bases from J; junction bases left unmatched: 6. The CDR3 reads CASSSGTSGRDTQYF. For the CDR3, the DNA is TGTGCCAGCAGTTCCGGGACTAGCGGACGGGATACGCAGTATTTT.

This clonotype appeared many times. This chain joins TRBV7-9 and TRBJ2-7; 9 nucleotides align to TRBD1. Germline trimming cut 6 bases from V and 2 bases from J; bases unmatched to any gene: 11. Germline V CDR1 and CDR2: SEHNR, FQNEAQ (reference sequence). The CDR3 spans 16 residues. CDR3 sequence: CASRPGRGQGTYEQYF. DNA for the CDR3: TGTGCCAGCAGGCCGGGCCGGGGACAGGGAACCTACGAGCAGTACTTC.

J is TRBJ2-1 and V is TRBV4-1, with 16 bases matching TRBD2. Trimming at V came to 1 base and at J to 2 bases, leaving 5 bases not matched to a gene. The CDR3 contains 19 residues. CDR1 is MGHRA, CDR2 YSYEKL, per germline. In DNA, the CDR3 is TGCGCCAGCAGCCAAGCCGGGACTAGCGGGGGGGCAGCCTACAATGAGCAGTTCTTC. Its protein product is CASSQAGTSGGAAYNEQFF.

This clonotype was observed a few times. The rearrangement uses TRBV7-9 and TRBJ2-7; 9 bases map to TRBD1. Per the germline V gene, CDR1 is SEHNR and CDR2 is FQNEAQ (reference sequence). The CDR3 length is 15 residues. The J segment lost 5 bases and the V segment lost 5 bases, leaving 10 bases of the junction unmatched. The CDR3 nucleotides are TGTGCCAGCAGCGCGGGGACAGGGCCTTTGGACGAGCAGTACTTC. This gives the protein CASSAGTGPLDEQYF.

As DNA, the CDR3 is TGTGCCAGCAGCTTGGGCCACCAGGTCCGGAACACTGAAGCTTTCTTT. Translated, it gives CASSLGHQVRNTEAFF. V usage is TRBV5-8 and J usage is TRBJ1-1, with no clear D. The length of the CDR3 is 16 residues. Germline CDR1 and CDR2: SGHTS and YDEGEE. The V and J ends lost 0 bases and 1 base respectively, with 13 bases between them. Full variable domain (remainder filled in from reference TRBV5-8 and TRBJ1-1): EAGVTQSPTHLIKTRGQQATLRCSPISGHTSVYWYQQALGLGLQFLLWYDEGEERNRGNFPPRFSGRQFPNYSSELNVNALELEDSALYLCASSLGHQVRNTEAFFGQGTRLTVV.

This clonotype was found many times. The chain couples TRBV3-1 to TRBJ1-1; D is uncertain. The CDR3 is 14 residues long. The V gene lost 0 bases and the J gene lost 1 base, with 6 bases spanning the gap. The germline V gene encodes CDR1 LGHDT and CDR2 YNNKEL (reference sequence). CDR3 loop: CASSQDAGNTEAFF. Written as DNA, the CDR3 is TGTGCCAGCAGCCAAGACGCAGGGAACACTGAAGCTTTCTTT.

The table lists this clonotype with a few counts. The V and J genes are TRBV7-9 and TRBJ1-3, with a possible D match to TRBD1 (5 bases). The CDR3 extends over 14 amino acids. With 5 bases removed from V and 4 bases from J, the gap between germline ends came to 12 bases. CDR1 is SEHNR and CDR2 is FQNEAQ in the germline V gene (reference sequence). CDR3: CASSPDIAGNTIYF. The CDR3 bases are TGTGCCAGCAGCCCGGACATAGCGGGAAACACCATATATTTT.

This clonotype was counted at least ten times. The J gene is TRBJ2-5, the V gene TRBV7-2; D is unresolved. V dropped 5 bases and J dropped 5 bases, with 12 bases sitting between them. Germline assignment: CDR1 SGHTA and CDR2 FQGNSA. This CDR3 has 13 residues. The CDR3 DNA reads as TGTGCCAGCAGCCATCCTCCAAGGGAGACCCAGTACTTC. Amino acid sequence: CASSHPPRETQYF.

This clonotype was seen a few times. CDR3 DNA: TGTGCCAGCAGCCCTAGGACAACCTACGAGCAGTACTTC. Translating it yields CASSPRTTYEQYF. The J gene is TRBJ2-7, the V gene TRBV13; possible D gene TRBD1, 5 bases. The CDR3 is 13 residues long. V dropped 5 bases and J dropped 2 bases, with 10 bases sitting between them. Germline V lookup: CDR1 PRHDT, CDR2 FYEKMQ (reference sequence).

J is TRBJ1-2 and V is TRBV15; D unclear. V was shortened by 0 bases and J by 1 base, with 15 bases between the two germline ends. The CDR3 covers 17 residues. Germline V gives CDR1 LNHNV, CDR2 YYDKDF (reference sequence). CDR3 protein: CATSRDPSSFLNYGYTF. Written as DNA, the CDR3 is TGTGCCACCAGCAGAGATCCCAGCTCCTTCCTTAACTATGGCTACACCTTC.

The chain carries TRBV19 and TRBJ1-2, with D perhaps TRBD1 (5 bases). The V end was cut by 8 bases, the J end by 1 base, with 17 bases between. Germline V gene data show CDR1 as LNHDA and CDR2 as SQIVND (reference sequence). The CDR3 is 15 residues long. The CDR3 loop is CASHPRGGDNYGYTF. In nucleotides, the CDR3 is TGTGCCAGTCACCCGCGGGGGGGGGATAACTATGGCTACACCTTC.

The chain is built from TRBV3-1 and TRBJ1-3; 7 nucleotides match TRBD1. The germline V gene has CDR1 LGHDT and CDR2 YNNKEL (reference sequence). The CDR3 is 15 residues long. Unmatched junction bases numbered 4, after V lost 1 base and J lost 4 bases. For the CDR3, the DNA is TGTGCCAGCAGCCAAGTCCGGACAGGCGGAAACACCATATATTTT. Its translation: CASSQVRTGGNTIYF.

This clonotype was counted a few times. The J gene is TRBJ2-3, the V gene TRBV9, with TRBD2 matching 8 bases. The CDR3 runs to 16 residues. CDR1 SGDLS and CDR2 YYNGEE come from the germline V gene. V shed 2 bases, J shed 0 bases, and the junction held 5 bases outside the gene matches. In DNA form, the CDR3 reads TGTGCCAGCAGCGTTGTAAGCGGGGGCAGCACAGATACGCAGTATTTT. It codes for CASSVVSGGSTDTQYF.

The rearrangement joins TRBV27 to TRBJ1-2; no clear D. The CDR3 sequence is 14 residues long. With 5 bases removed from V and 5 bases from J, the gap between germline ends came to 15 bases. Per the germline V gene, CDR1 is MNHEY and CDR2 is SMNVEV (reference sequence). CDR3 sequence reads: CASSAADRAYGYTF. The CDR3 DNA reads TGTGCCAGCAGTGCCGCGGACCGAGCTTATGGCTACACCTTC.

This clonotype was observed many times. The V gene is TRBV10-3, the J gene TRBJ1-5; D is uncertain. The CDR3 is 14 residues long. CDR1 is ENHRY, CDR2 SYGVKD, per germline. Trimming took off 3 bases at V and 4 bases at J, with 10 bases between the two ends. CDR3 in amino acids: CAISDPAGNQPQHF. The CDR3 region has the DNA TGTGCCATCAGTGACCCCGCGGGAAATCAGCCCCAGCATTTT.

This clonotype was recorded many times. V is TRBV11-2 and J is TRBJ2-1; D unclear. The V end lost 1 base, the J end lost 3 bases, and 7 bases lay between the germline ends. Germline CDR1 reads SGHAT; CDR2 reads FQNNGV. The CDR3 is made up of 14 amino acids. CDR3 residues: CASSLVPDYNEQFF. CDR3 coding DNA: TGTGCCAGCAGCTTAGTCCCCGACTACAATGAGCAGTTCTTC.

This chain links TRBV6-1 with TRBJ2-3; 9 nucleotides match TRBD1. There are 15 residues in the CDR3. CDR1 is MNHNS and CDR2 is SASEGT in the germline V gene. The trim removed 7 bases at V and 4 bases at J, leaving 9 bases unmatched. This CDR3 is CASIEDRGGADTQYF. DNA of the CDR3: TGTGCCAGCATTGAGGACAGGGGAGGGGCAGATACGCAGTATTTT.

This clonotype was found a few times. The chain links TRBV5-1 to TRBJ1-2; no reliable D call. This CDR3 is 14 amino acids long. The germline V gene has CDR1 SGHRS and CDR2 YFSETQ. V was pared by 3 bases and J by 2 bases, with 11 bases between. CDR3 protein: CASSSDGFNYGYTF. The CDR3, as DNA: TGCGCCAGCAGCTCAGACGGGTTCAACTATGGCTACACCTTC.

This clonotype occurred many times. J is TRBJ2-1 and V is TRBV7-3, with D unclear. Trimming pared 2 bases from V and 9 bases from J, leaving 14 bases between. The CDR3 extends over 14 amino acids. Per the germline V gene, CDR1 is SGHTA and CDR2 is FQGTGA. The CDR3 sequence: CASSLVKGSSEQFF. The CDR3 DNA is TGTGCCAGCAGCTTAGTTAAAGGTAGTAGTGAGCAGTTCTTC.

This clonotype was picked up a small number of times. The rearrangement links TRBV29-1 to TRBJ2-3; D is possibly TRBD1 (6 bases). V dropped 1 base and J dropped 4 bases, with 15 bases sitting between them. This CDR3 is built from 15 residues. CDR1 is SQVTM, CDR2 ANQGSEA, per germline. Written as DNA, the CDR3 is TGCAGCGTTGAAGGTCTCCTCGGACAGTCAGATACGCAGTATTTT. It is translated as CSVEGLLGQSDTQYF.

The genes are TRBV13 and TRBJ2-3, with D perhaps TRBD1 (5 bases). The germline V gene has CDR1 PRHDT and CDR2 FYEKMQ (reference sequence). The CDR3 extends over 16 amino acids. Trimming shortened V by 3 bases and J by 3 bases, and 16 bases separated the two germline ends. CDR3 region: CASSFGAGKLTDTQYF. The CDR3 DNA reads as TGTGCCAGCAGCTTTGGGGCAGGGAAACTTACAGATACGCAGTATTTT.